The sequence of this TCR beta chain was determined in a study of human T cells and chemical hapten exposure. Looked up from germline, CDR1 is SEHNR and CDR2 is FQNEAQ (reference sequence). Trimming pared 5 bases from V and 6 bases from J, leaving 13 bases between. This CDR3 contains 13 residues. Stated time point: pre-sensitization, week 0. The treatment is: therapeutic diphenylcyclopropenone sensitization with weekly scalp DPC. Total RNA was isolated from unfractionated whole blood. Under the authors' procedure: A per-sample median of roughly 100,000 TCRs was observed, with a range of roughly 20,000 to 750,000. TCRdb reprocessed the RACE reads via MiXCR and lists one record per CDR3 protein. The V and J calls and clone size come from TCRdb's table, not from the authors' own analysis. The repertoire holds tens of thousands of distinct CDR3 sequences, with around 10% as singletons. Study-wide results and limits: Because they had alopecia, donors may respond immunologically unlike healthy people. TCRs above 1 in 1000 frequency stayed constant with DPC sensitization.

In its sample, this clonotype was seen many times. Its specificity is not known. This receptor was identified in a woman aged 40-49 years with alopecia areata. Some clones in this sample may be carry-over from other donors' samples. The material was whole blood, obtained in connection with sensitization to the hapten diphenylcyclopropenone (DPC). The rearrangement uses TRBV7-9 and TRBJ1-1, with D unresolved. This CDR3 is CASSPTSWAEAFF. The DNA of the CDR3 is TGTGCCAGCAGCCCGACGTCGTGGGCTGAAGCTTTCTTT.